One and the same sample provided the 14 T cell receptor beta chains below, sequenced in a study of cytomegalovirus exposure and HLA in healthy donors. PCR primers comprised 60 Vbeta and 13 Jbeta primers. Method: immunoSEQ multiplex PCR; TCRdb's copy keeps in-frame clones and lacks some. Counted here are under 250,000 clones, over 75% occurring once; the ten biggest clones make up approximately 2.1%. Sequences were obtained from PBMCs. Receptor source: a woman in her forties or fifties in good health and CMV-seronegative.

The rearrangement uses TRBV18 and TRBJ1-1, with 7 nucleotides matching TRBD1. This CDR3 has 15 residues. The germline V gene encodes CDR1 KGHSH and CDR2 LQKENI. J gave up 1 base and V 4 bases, and 6 bases lay outside the gene matches. The DNA for the CDR3 is TGTGCCAGCTCACAAGGACGACAGGGGAACACTGAAGCTTTCTTT. It translates to CASSQGRQGNTEAFF.

The V call is TRBV29-1, the J call TRBJ2-2; 12 nucleotides agree with TRBD2. V lost 1 base, J lost 7 bases, and 4 bases stayed unmatched. The CDR3 consists of 15 residues. Germline CDR1 and CDR2: SQVTM and ANQGSEA. CDR3 sequence: CSVEGTSGIGGELFF. CDR3 nucleotides: TGCAGCGTTGAAGGGACTAGCGGGATCGGCGGGGAGCTGTTTTTT.

CDR3 amino acids: CASSGTSGANEQYF. CDR3 DNA sequence: TGTGCCAGCAGCGGGACTAGTGGGGCTAACGAGCAGTACTTC. The V call is TRBV6-6, the J call TRBJ2-7; 8 nucleotides agree with TRBD2. CDR3 length equals 14 residues. CDR1 is MNHNY and CDR2 is SVGAGI in the germline V gene (reference sequence). The junction had 9 bases not matched to a gene; V was cut back by 6 bases and J by 5 bases.

The chain recombines TRBV29-1 with TRBJ1-3; D remains unclear. V lost 7 bases and J lost 0, with 7 bases in between. Germline CDR1 is SQVTM and CDR2 is ANQGSEA. This CDR3 contains 12 residues. CDR3 amino acids: CSAESSGNTIYF. CDR3 in DNA: TGCAGCGCCGAGAGCTCTGGAAACACCATATATTTT. Full variable domain (outside the CDR3, taken from reference TRBV29-1 and TRBJ1-3): SAVISQKPSRDICQRGTSLTIQCQVDSQVTMMFWYRQQPGQSLTLIATANQGSEATYESGFVIDKFPISRPNLTFSTLTVSNMSPEDSSIYLCSAESSGNTIYFGEGSWLTVV.

V is TRBV2 and J is TRBJ1-2; 7 bases align to TRBD1. The length of the CDR3 is 13 residues. V trimming: 6 bases; J trimming: 4 bases; junction bases outside the gene matches: 5. The V gene's germline CDR1 is SNHLY and CDR2 FYNNEI. CDR3 protein: CASREDRSYGYTF. CDR3 nucleotide sequence: TGTGCCAGCAGGGAGGACAGGAGCTATGGCTACACCTTC.

Notes on this clone: This sample also contains other DNA sequences that code for the same CDR3. The chain uses TRBV30 and TRBJ2-3, with TRBD2 matching 8 bases. CDR1 and CDR2 from the germline V gene are GTSNPN and SVGIG (reference sequence). CDR3 length: 17 amino acids. V was clipped by 0 bases and J by 2 bases; unmatched bases: 10. The CDR3 sequence is CAWSVQVTSGFTDTQYF. CDR3 DNA: TGTGCCTGGAGTGTACAGGTAACTAGCGGATTCACAGATACGCAGTATTTT.

V gene TRBV18 combines with J gene TRBJ2-2; 8 bases agree with TRBD1. The V gene end was trimmed by 3 bases and the J gene end by 4 bases; junction bases not matched to a gene: 7. CDR3 length equals 16 residues. CDR1 KGHSH and CDR2 LQKENI come from the germline V gene. The CDR3 loop is CASSPNDRGSTGELFF. In DNA, the CDR3 is TGTGCCAGCTCACCTAATGACAGGGGAAGCACCGGGGAGCTGTTTTTT.

This chain joins TRBV7-3 and TRBJ1-5; 7 nucleotides line up with TRBD1. There are 14 residues in the CDR3. Trimming took 8 bases from V and 7 from J; bases not matched to a gene: 11. Looked up from germline, CDR1 is SGHTA and CDR2 is FQGTGA. As DNA, the CDR3 is TGTGCCAGCTCGGGTCAGGGGGGCGGACAGCCCCAGCATTTT. It codes for CASSGQGGGQPQHF.

This chain joins TRBV6-1 and TRBJ2-1; perhaps TRBD2 as D (5 bases). This CDR3 spans 14 amino acids. From germline, CDR1 is MNHNS and CDR2 SASEGT. Trimming cost V 8 bases and J 3 bases, with 14 bases left between them. CDR3 amino acids: CASLAGTLYNEQFF. The CDR3, as DNA: TGTGCCAGCCTGGCGGGCACCCTCTACAATGAGCAGTTCTTC.

This clone was found once. The rearrangement uses TRBV7-9 and TRBJ2-3; TRBD2 aligns across 11 bases. This CDR3 has 15 amino acids. V lost 7 bases to trimming and J lost 4 bases; unmatched junction nucleotides: 7. Germline lookup yields CDR1 SEHNR and CDR2 FQNEAQ (reference sequence). CDR3 residues: CASIVTSGRSDTQYF. CDR3 bases: TGTGCCAGCATAGTAACTAGCGGGAGATCAGATACGCAGTATTTT.

CDR3 amino acids: CASSPSAVTSTGIEQYF. The CDR3 region has the DNA TGTGCCAGCAGTCCATCCGCGGTCACTTCGACAGGGATCGAGCAGTACTTC. The chain joins TRBV27 to TRBJ2-7; 7 bases match TRBD1. Losses at the gene ends were 5 bases for V and 6 bases for J; bases not matched to a gene: 19. CDR1 is MNHEY and CDR2 is SMNVEV in the germline V gene (reference sequence). The CDR3 extends over 17 amino acids.

This clone was counted once. The chain couples TRBV5-5 to TRBJ2-5; D ambiguous. Germline V CDR1 and CDR2: SGHKS, YYEKEE (reference sequence). Deletions cut 2 bases from V and 5 bases from J, with 4 bases between. The CDR3 has 11 amino acids. Here the CDR3 reads CASSFLETQYF. The CDR3 DNA sequence: TGTGCCAGCAGCTTCTTGGAGACCCAGTACTTC.

This chain links TRBV29-1 with TRBJ2-7; D call uncertain. This CDR3 is 13 amino acids long. The V end lost 7 bases, the J end lost 4 bases, and 17 bases lay between the germline ends. The germline CDR1 and CDR2 sequences are SQVTM and ANQGSEA. The CDR3 region has the DNA TGCAGCGCCACGTGGGCTCACGGATACGAGCAGTACTTC. This codes for CSATWAHGYEQYF.

In its sample, this clone was seen once. The rearrangement uses TRBV6-1 and TRBJ2-7; 7 bases match TRBD1. Germline assignment: CDR1 MNHNS and CDR2 SASEGT. Unmatched junction bases numbered 11, after V lost 7 bases and J lost 5 bases. CDR3 length: 14 residues. CDR3 bases: TGTGCCAGCACCTCGGGGACAGTTAGAGACGAGCAGTACTTC. Protein sequence: CASTSGTVRDEQYF.